The present T cell receptor (beta chain) was sequenced within a study of response to subunit inactivated influenza vaccine (dated by TCRdb to 2016 to 2019). Regarding the research as a whole: Deep quantitative profiling of the T cell receptor repertoire was used in the study to follow responses to a trivalent subunit inactivated influenza vaccine.

The method was RT-PCR. TCRdb records Illumina HiSeq 2500 as the sequencer. TCRdb itself trimmed the public reads at Q25 with fastp, ran MiXCR and retained productive beta chains. Each entry is one CDR3 protein sequence, shown with its most common DNA and genes. Here the sample has more than 150,000 distinct CDR3 sequences; 9.5% to 12% occur a single time. The ten most abundant clones make up about 40% of the sample. The cysteine opens and the phenylalanine closes a CDR3 of 14 amino acids. This entry keeps only the CDR3 DNA: 42 bases, framed from base 1. V sheds 3 bases and J sheds 4 bases, leaving 13 bases between their ends. The germline V gene encodes CDR1 DFQATT and CDR2 SNEGSKA (reference sequence). Study-level results and caveats: The authors suggested that each seasonal influenza vaccination may recruit only a limited number of new T cells.

This clonotype was seen more than once but under ten times. Its antigen is still unknown. Per-base qualities were not stored, and no clone one base away is much larger. The source was CD8+ T cells sorted from PBMCs, collected 23 months after vaccination. This TCR was recovered from a man in his fifties or sixties who received an inactivated influenza vaccine. Donor details come from another sample of the same person, matched by shared clones. This receptor chain uses TRBV20-1 and TRBJ2-1; TRBD2 could be the D gene, as 6 bases match. The CDR3 region reads CSARSGLPYNEQFF. The DNA sequence follows: TGCAGTGCTAGGTCCGGACTACCGTACAATGAGCAGTTCTTC.